The clone carrying this T cell receptor (beta chain) occurred once. Its cognate antigen is unknown. The data stem from a study of shared clonotypes between healthy human individuals. Overall study: Two women and a few men aged 18 to 49 served as donors. For every donor, three CD4 naive, three CD4 memory, two CD8 naive and one CD8 memory plates were used. General study points: The study found about 5% of naive CD4 clonotypes shared across a few donors. Sorted-subset samples were not fully sequenced, rarefaction indicated.

The repertoire was sequenced with immunoSEQ multiplex PCR; TCRdb's copy has only in-frame clones and lacks some. The sample lists millions of clones; about 93% were seen once. The naive CD8 subset, CD45RO-negative cells positively selected for CCR7, excluded terminally differentiated effector memory CD45RA+ cells. The receptor was isolated from a young man in good health. Some clones in this sample may be carry-over from other donors' samples. The sample was naive CD8+ T cells from PBMCs.

The CDR3: CASGWIYGTDTQYF. The CDR3, as DNA: TGTGCCAGCGGATGGATCTACGGCACAGATACGCAGTATTTT. The J gene is TRBJ2-3, the V gene TRBV6-5; D not resolved. Trimming took 8 bases from V and 1 from J, leaving 13 bases between them. CDR1 MNHEY and CDR2 SVGAGI come from the germline V gene. The CDR3 covers 14 residues.